Detailed here is one T cell receptor beta chain. Its specificity is unknown. The data stem from a study of follicular helper T cells after annual influenza vaccination. Study results and caveats: ICOS+CD38+ cTfh clonality tracked population frequency, and its change tracked circulating plasmablast change. The much larger non-cTfh compartments may have been undersampled.

Time point meaning: 2013-2014 season, 7 days after vaccination. Per time point, roughly 35-100 mL of blood was sampled. The length of the CDR3 is 12 residues. Trimming removed 3 bases from V and 2 bases from J, with 4 bases in between. From germline, CDR1 is MDHEN and CDR2 SYDVKM. Survey level resolution was used for TCRB sequencing. TCRdb's copy holds only in-frame clones and misses some; the assay was immunoSEQ multiplex PCR. This repertoire shows roughly 9,200 clones, 80% to 85% found once; its top ten account for around 0.57%. The J gene is TRBJ1-1, the V gene TRBV28; no clear D. The source material was CXCR5- memory CD4+ T cells sorted from blood, sampled 7 days after influenza vaccination. The sequence derives from an adult who received the influenza vaccine. CDR3 protein: CASSLVNTEAFF. In DNA form, the CDR3 reads TGTGCCAGCAGTTTGGTAAACACTGAAGCTTTCTTT.